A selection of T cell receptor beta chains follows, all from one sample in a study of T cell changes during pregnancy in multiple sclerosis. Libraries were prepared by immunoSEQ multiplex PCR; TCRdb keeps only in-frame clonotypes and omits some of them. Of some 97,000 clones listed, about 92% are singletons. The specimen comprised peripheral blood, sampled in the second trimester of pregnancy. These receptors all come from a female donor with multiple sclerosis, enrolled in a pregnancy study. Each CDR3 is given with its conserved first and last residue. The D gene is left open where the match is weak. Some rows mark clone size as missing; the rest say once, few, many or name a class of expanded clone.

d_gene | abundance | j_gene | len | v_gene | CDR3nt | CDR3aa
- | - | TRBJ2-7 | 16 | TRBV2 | TGTGCCAGCAGCGACTCGGGGCGCGGGAAGGGATACGAGCAGTACTTC | CASSDSGRGKGYEQYF
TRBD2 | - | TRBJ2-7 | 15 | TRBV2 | TGTGCCAGCAGTTTCCTAGCGGGAGGGCCGGAAGAGCAGTACTTC | CASSFLAGGPEEQYF
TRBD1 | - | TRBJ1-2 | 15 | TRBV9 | TGTGCCAGCAGCGGTCGGGACAGGGGCAACTATGGCTACACCTTC | CASSGRDRGNYGYTF
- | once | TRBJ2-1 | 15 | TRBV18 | TGTGCCAGCTCACCTTGGAGCGGTATGGAGGATGAGCAGTTCTTC | CASSPWSGMEDEQFF
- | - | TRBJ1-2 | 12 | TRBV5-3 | TGTGCCAGAAGCTTCGGGTACTATGGCTACACCTTC | CARSFGYYGYTF
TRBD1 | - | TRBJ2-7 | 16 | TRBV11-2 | TGTGCCAGCAGCTTAAGTCGGACAGGGCTTGCCTACGAGCAGTACTTC | CASSLSRTGLAYEQYF
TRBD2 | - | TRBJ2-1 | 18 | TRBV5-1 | TGCGCCAGCAGCTTCGGTCACCGGGAGGGCCGAGTAGTCAATGAGCAGTTCTTC | CASSFGHREGRVVNEQFF
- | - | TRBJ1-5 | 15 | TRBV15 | TGTGCCACCAGCAGAGGTGTCGGTAGCAATCAGCCCCAGCATTTT | CATSRGVGSNQPQHF
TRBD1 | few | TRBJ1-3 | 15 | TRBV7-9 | TGTGCCAGCAGCTTCGGGACAGGGCTTGGAAACACCATATATTTT | CASSFGTGLGNTIYF
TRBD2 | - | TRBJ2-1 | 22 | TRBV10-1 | TGCGCCAGCAGTGAGCGGTTGGGACTGGGGGCAGCGGGAGGAACCTCCTACAATGAGCAGTTCTTC | CASSERLGLGAAGGTSYNEQFF
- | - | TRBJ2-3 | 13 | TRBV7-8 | TGTGCCAGCAGCTTATCGAGCACAGATACGCAGTATTTT | CASSLSSTDTQYF
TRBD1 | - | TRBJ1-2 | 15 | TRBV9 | TGTGCCAGCAGCCCCTTCGACAGGGTCGGCTATGGCTACACCTTC | CASSPFDRVGYGYTF
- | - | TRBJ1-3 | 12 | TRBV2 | TGTGCCAGCAGCCTCTCTGGAAACACCATATATTTT | CASSLSGNTIYF
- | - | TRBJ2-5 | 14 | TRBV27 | TGTGCCAGCAGTTTATCGGGGACAACTAGGGACCAGTACTTC | CASSLSGTTRDQYF
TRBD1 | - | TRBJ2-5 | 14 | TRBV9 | TGTGCCAGCAGCCGAGAGGGGGCCCGGGAGACCCAGTACTTC | CASSREGARETQYF
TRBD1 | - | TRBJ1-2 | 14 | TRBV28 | TGTGCCAGCAGGAAAGGACAGGGGACCTATGGCTACACCTTC | CASRKGQGTYGYTF
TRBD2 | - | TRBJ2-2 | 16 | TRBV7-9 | TGTGCCAGCAGCTTGTCTAGCGGGAGTCAAACCGGGGAGCTGTTTTTT | CASSLSSGSQTGELFF
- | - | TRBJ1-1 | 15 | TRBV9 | TGTGCCAGCAGCGCGAGGGGGGGTTCAGGCACTGAAGCTTTCTTT | CASSARGGSGTEAFF
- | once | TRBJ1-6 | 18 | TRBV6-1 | TGTGCCAGCAGTGGAGGGCAGGGGTCTAGCTCCTATAATTCACCCCTCCACTTT | CASSGGQGSSSYNSPLHF
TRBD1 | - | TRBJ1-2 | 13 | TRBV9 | TGTGCCAGCAGCGTTGGAAGGGGGCAGGGCTACACCTTC | CASSVGRGQGYTF
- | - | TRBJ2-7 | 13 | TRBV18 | TGTGCCAGCTCACCCGACATGGCTTGGGAGCAGTACTTC | CASSPDMAWEQYF
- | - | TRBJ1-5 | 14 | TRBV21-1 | TGTGCCAGCAGCAAAGGGGCAGGGGACGAGTCCCAGCATTTT | CASSKGAGDESQHF
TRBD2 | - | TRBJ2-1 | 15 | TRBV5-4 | TGTGCCAGCAGCACTCAACTAGCGGAGTATACTGAGCAGTTCTTC | CASSTQLAEYTEQFF
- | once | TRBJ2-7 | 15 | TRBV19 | TGTGCCAGTAGTATTTGGGGAACAGGATCCTACGAGCAGTACTTC | CASSIWGTGSYEQYF
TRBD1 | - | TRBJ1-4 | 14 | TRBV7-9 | TGTGCCAGCAGCCCCGGGACAGAGAATGAAAAACTGTTTTTT | CASSPGTENEKLFF
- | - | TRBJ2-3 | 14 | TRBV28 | TGTGCCAGCAGTTTGCCGGGGACTACAGATACGCAGTATTTT | CASSLPGTTDTQYF
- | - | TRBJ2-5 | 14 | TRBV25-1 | TGTGCCAGCAGTGAACGGCTAGCCCAAGAGACCCAGTACTTC | CASSERLAQETQYF
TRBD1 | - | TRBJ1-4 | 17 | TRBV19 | TGTGCCAGTAGTCACCGAGGCGGGGACAGGGCTAATGAAAAACTGTTTTTT | CASSHRGGDRANEKLFF
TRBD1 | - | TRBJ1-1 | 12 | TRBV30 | TGTGCCTGGAGTAGCGACAGGGGGTTTGCTTTCTTT | CAWSSDRGFAFF
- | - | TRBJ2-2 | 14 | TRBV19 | TGTGCCAGTAGTCGGCTAGATCGTTCCGGGGAGCTGTTTTTT | CASSRLDRSGELFF
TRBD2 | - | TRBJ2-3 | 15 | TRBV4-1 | TGCGCCAGCAGCCAAGTCCTAGCGGCCTCAGATACGCAGTATTTT | CASSQVLAASDTQYF
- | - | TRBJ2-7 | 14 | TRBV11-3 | TGTGCCAGGCCCCTGAACCGGGACTCCTACGAGCAGTACTTC | CARPLNRDSYEQYF
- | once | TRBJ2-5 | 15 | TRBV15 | TGTGCCACCAGCAGAGTGGGGCGGGGACAAGAGACCCAGTACTTC | CATSRVGRGQETQYF
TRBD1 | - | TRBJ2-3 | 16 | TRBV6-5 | TGTGCCAGCAGTTTAACCGGGACAGAGAGCACAGATACGCAGTATTTT | CASSLTGTESTDTQYF
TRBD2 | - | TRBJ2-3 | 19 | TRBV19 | TGTGCCAGTAGTAGGGCTAGCGGGAGGACCTCTCTGGGCACAGATACGCAGTATTTT | CASSRASGRTSLGTDTQYF
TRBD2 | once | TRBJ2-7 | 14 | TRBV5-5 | TGTGCCAGCAGCATCCGGGGGGGAGAATACGAGCAGTACTTC | CASSIRGGEYEQYF
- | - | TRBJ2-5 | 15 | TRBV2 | TGTGCCAGCAGTGTACAACAGGTCGGTGGAGAGACCCAGTACTTC | CASSVQQVGGETQYF
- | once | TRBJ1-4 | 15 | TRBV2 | TGTGCCAGCAGCGCCAACTCTTTCCTCGGGGAAAAACTGTTTTTT | CASSANSFLGEKLFF
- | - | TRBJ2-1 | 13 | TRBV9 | TGTGCCAGCAGCGTGGGACTTCGGAATGAGCAGTTCTTC | CASSVGLRNEQFF
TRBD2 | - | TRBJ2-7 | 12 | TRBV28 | TGTGCCACCAGGGGACTAGCCTACGAGCAGTACTTC | CATRGLAYEQYF
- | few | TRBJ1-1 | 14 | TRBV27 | TGTGCCAGCAACCCGGGAAGGGCGGCCACTGAAGCTTTCTTT | CASNPGRAATEAFF
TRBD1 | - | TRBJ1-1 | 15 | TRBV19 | TGTGCCAGTAGTACGACCCGGGACAGGGAGGGTGAAGCTTTCTTT | CASSTTRDREGEAFF
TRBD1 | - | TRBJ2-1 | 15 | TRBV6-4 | TGTGCCAGCAGTGTGGACAGGGACGCGTACAATGAGCAGTTCTTC | CASSVDRDAYNEQFF
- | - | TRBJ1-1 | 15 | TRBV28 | TGTGCCAGCAGGCCTCTCAGGGATCTGAACACTGAAGCTTTCTTT | CASRPLRDLNTEAFF
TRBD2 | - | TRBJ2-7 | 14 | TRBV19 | TGTGCCAGTGCCGTTAGCGGGGGGACCTACGAGCAGTACTTC | CASAVSGGTYEQYF
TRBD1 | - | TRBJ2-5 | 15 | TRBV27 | TGTGCCAGCAGTTTAGAAGGCAGGGGGTCGAGTCCCCAGTACTTC | CASSLEGRGSSPQYF
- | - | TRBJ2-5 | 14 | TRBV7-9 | TGTGCCAGCAGCTCGGGACTTCCACAAGAGACCCAGTACTTC | CASSSGLPQETQYF
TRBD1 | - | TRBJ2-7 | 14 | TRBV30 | TGTGCCTGGGAAGACAGGGGATACTCCTACGAGCAGTACTTC | CAWEDRGYSYEQYF
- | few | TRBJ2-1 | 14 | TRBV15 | TGTGCCACCAGCAGAGTGAGTCCGGGGAATGAGCAGTTCTTC | CATSRVSPGNEQFF
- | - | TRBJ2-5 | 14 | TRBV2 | TGTGCCAGCACCCTCGTAGGACAGCAAGAGACCCAGTACTTC | CASTLVGQQETQYF
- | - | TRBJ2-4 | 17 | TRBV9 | TGTGCCAGCAGCGTAGAGGTTGTGGCCGGGGCCAAAAACATTCAGTACTTC | CASSVEVVAGAKNIQYF
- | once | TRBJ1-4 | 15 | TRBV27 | TGTGCCAGCAGTTTATTCACAGGGCATAATGAAAAACTGTTTTTT | CASSLFTGHNEKLFF
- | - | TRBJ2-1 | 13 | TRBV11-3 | TGTGCCAGCAGCTCGGGACATTACAATGAGCAGTTCTTC | CASSSGHYNEQFF
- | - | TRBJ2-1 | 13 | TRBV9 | TGTGCCAGCGGAGTCCCCGGGAGCAATGAGCAGTTCTTC | CASGVPGSNEQFF
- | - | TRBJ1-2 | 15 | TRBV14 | TGTGCCAGCAGCCCCCCCCGCGGGCTCGGCTATGGCTACACCTTC | CASSPPRGLGYGYTF
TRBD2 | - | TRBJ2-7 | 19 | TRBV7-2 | TGTGCCAGCAGCTTTCATCCCTTCCTTGCGGGAGCCACCTCCTACGAGCAGTACTTC | CASSFHPFLAGATSYEQYF
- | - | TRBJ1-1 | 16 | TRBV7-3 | TGTGCCAGCAGCTTAAGGCACGGGGATATGAACACTGAAGCTTTCTTT | CASSLRHGDMNTEAFF
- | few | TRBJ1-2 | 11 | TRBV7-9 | TGTGCCAGCAGCTTCAGCTATGGCTACACCTTC | CASSFSYGYTF
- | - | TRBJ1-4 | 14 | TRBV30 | TGTGCCTGGAGTGTGGGGGGTGGGAATGAAAAACTGTTTTTT | CAWSVGGGNEKLFF